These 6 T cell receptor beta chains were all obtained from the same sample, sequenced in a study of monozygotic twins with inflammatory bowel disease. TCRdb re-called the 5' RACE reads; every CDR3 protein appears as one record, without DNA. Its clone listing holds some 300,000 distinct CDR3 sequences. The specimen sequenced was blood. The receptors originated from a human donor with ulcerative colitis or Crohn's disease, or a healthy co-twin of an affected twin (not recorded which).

The CDR3 here is CASPKATDTQYF. This rearrangement joins TRBV23-1 to TRBJ2-3. Being an ORF, TRBV23-1 has a function that is uncertain. This CDR3 region has 12 residues.

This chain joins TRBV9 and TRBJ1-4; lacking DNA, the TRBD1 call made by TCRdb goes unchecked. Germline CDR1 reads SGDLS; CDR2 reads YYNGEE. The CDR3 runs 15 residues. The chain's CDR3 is CASSVAGQSNEKLFF.

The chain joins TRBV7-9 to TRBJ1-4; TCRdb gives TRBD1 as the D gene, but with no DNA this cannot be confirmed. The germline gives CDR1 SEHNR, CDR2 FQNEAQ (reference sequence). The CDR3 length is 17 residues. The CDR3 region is CASSLAVVSARNEKLFF.

CDR3 loop: CASSVGESNYGYTF. The chain combines TRBV9 with TRBJ1-2. CDR1 is SGDLS, CDR2 YYNGEE, per germline. The CDR3 consists of 14 residues.

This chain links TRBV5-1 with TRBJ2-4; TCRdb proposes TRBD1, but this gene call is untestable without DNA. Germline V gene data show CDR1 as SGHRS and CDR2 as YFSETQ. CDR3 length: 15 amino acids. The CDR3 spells CASSGPGGVKNIQYF.

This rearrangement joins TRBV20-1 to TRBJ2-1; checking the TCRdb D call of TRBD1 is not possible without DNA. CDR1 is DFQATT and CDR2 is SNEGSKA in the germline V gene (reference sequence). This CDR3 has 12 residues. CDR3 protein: CSAGQGGNEQFF.